Listed here is a single TCR beta chain. Germline CDR1 is ENHRY and CDR2 is SYGVKD. The CDR3 runs to 13 residues. Between the trimmed V and J ends, which lost 5 bases and 4 bases, there was a span of 12 bases. Authors' analysis steps: The assay estimated nucleated cells by amplifying reference gene primers. Assay used: immunoSEQ multiplex PCR; TCRdb lists only in-frame clones, some missing. V and J calls and clone size follow that table, whereas D and trimming were derived from the DNA. This table has under 200,000 clones, around four fifths appearing once. The data were taken from a study of blood T cell repertoires in COVID-19. On the study more broadly: Collection of acute and convalescent COVID-19 samples took place in the United States, Italy and Spain. Sources were T cells, B-cell-depleted T cells, or PBMCs; the material itself was cDNA or gDNA.

The source is a man between 65 and 85 years old with acute or convalescent COVID-19. The source material was peripheral blood. The rearrangement joins TRBV10-3 to TRBJ2-7; the D gene is possibly TRBD1 (6 bases). The CDR3: CAISPTGLYEQYF. The CDR3 DNA reads as TGTGCCATCAGTCCTACAGGGTTGTACGAGCAGTACTTC.